Presented here are 7 T cell receptor beta chains from one specimen sequenced in a study of vaccination effects on CD4 cells after COVID-19. Under the ViraFEST assay, PBMC were stimulated with viral peptide pools so that antigen-specific CD4+ T cells expanded. Sequencing was performed afterwards. Cells that had been cultured for 10 days were the source of isolated CD4+ T cells. The method was immunoSEQ multiplex PCR; TCRdb's version includes in-frame clones alone and lacks a portion of them. The sample has 45,000 to 65,000 clones, roughly 80% seen once. These TCRs' antigens remain unknown. The sample in question was CD4+ T cells from PBMCs cultured with HCoV-229E spike peptides, obtained before COVID-19 vaccination. The receptors here all came from a human donor who received a COVID-19 vaccine.

The rearrangement joins TRBV6-4 to TRBJ1-6, with D unresolved. Germline V gene sequence: CDR1 MRHNA, CDR2 SNTAGT. The CDR3 totals 16 residues. V lost 2 bases to trimming and J lost 2 bases, with 10 bases between them. The CDR3 region is CASSDNGRTYNSPLHF. The CDR3 bases are TGTGCCAGCAGTGACAATGGGAGGACCTATAATTCACCCCTCCACTTT.

CDR3 amino acids: CASSLQGLQGYTF. The CDR3 DNA sequence: TGTGCCAGCAGCTTACAGGGCTTACAAGGCTACACCTTC. The V and J genes are TRBV5-4 and TRBJ1-2; tentative D call: TRBD1 (6 bases). CDR3 size: 13 residues. CDR1 SGHNT and CDR2 YYREEE come from the germline V gene (reference sequence). V gave up 2 bases and J gave up 8 bases, with 13 bases separating them.

The chain employs TRBV19 and TRBJ2-4, with unresolved D. This CDR3 contains 14 residues. CDR1 and CDR2 (germline): LNHDA, SQIVND (reference sequence). V was trimmed by 2 bases and J by 3 bases, leaving 8 bases between them. CDR3 coding DNA: TGTGCCAGTAGTATAACCCCCGGCAAAAACATTCAGTACTTC. As protein: CASSITPGKNIQYF.

This clone was detected only once. The chain has TRBV24-1 and TRBJ2-5; D is unresolved. The V gene lost 3 bases and the J gene lost 0 bases, with 13 bases spanning the gap. The germline CDR1 and CDR2 sequences are KGHDR and SFDVKD. CDR3 length: 16 residues. The CDR3 DNA sequence: TGTGCCACCAGTGATGCCGGGTCCCAGTACCAAGAGACCCAGTACTTC. Residues: CATSDAGSQYQETQYF.

The CDR3 is CASSQDGEETYEQYV. The CDR3 DNA follows: TGTGCCAGCAGCCAAGATGGGGAGGAGACCTACGAGCAGTACGTC. The J gene is TRBJ2-7, the V gene TRBV14, with D possibly being TRBD2 (6 bases). The CDR3 loop spans 15 amino acids. Between the trimmed V and J ends, which lost 0 bases and 2 bases, there was a span of 11 bases. The germline V gene has CDR1 SGHDN and CDR2 FVKESK.

This clone was seen a few times. The chain recombines TRBV7-3 with TRBJ2-2; D uncertain. This CDR3 comprises 12 residues. The germline CDR1 and CDR2 sequences are SGHTA and FQGTGA. With 5 bases removed from V and 2 bases from J, the gap between germline ends came to 3 bases. CDR3 sequence reads: CASSLNTGELFF. The CDR3 DNA sequence: TGTGCCAGCAGCCTCAACACCGGGGAGCTGTTTTTT.

This chain joins TRBV7-2 and TRBJ2-1, with 12 nucleotides matching TRBD1. Trimming at V came to 4 bases and at J to 9 bases, leaving 16 bases not matched to a gene. This CDR3 is built from 18 residues. The germline V gene has CDR1 SGHTA and CDR2 FQGNSA. CDR3 bases: TGTGCCAGCAGCTCACAAGCCGGGACAGGGGGCCGTATAGGTGAGCAGTTCTTC. It yields the protein CASSSQAGTGGRIGEQFF.